The clone carrying this T cell receptor beta chain was counted many times. The antigen is undetermined. The sample comes from a study of regulatory T cells in long-lasting Graves disease. Whole-study results and caveats: Compared with new cases, persistent Graves' patients showed reduced TCR diversity.

Per germline, CDR1 MDHEN and CDR2 SYDVKM. This CDR3 has 15 residues. Trimming cost V 3 bases and J 3 bases, with 14 bases left between them. Described time point: persistent/refractory GD, antithyroid drugs over 5 years with positive TRAb. PBMC-extracted RNA yielded the TCR library. Patients were from an endocrinology department in Xi'an, China. Combining iRepertoire HTBI primers with Arm-PCR of CDR3 regions, the authors built TCR beta libraries. TCRdb redid the calling of the multiplex PCR reads with MiXCR, one entry per CDR3 protein. The sample lists under 350,000 distinct CDR3 sequences; 22% were seen once.

The sample was peripheral blood mononuclear cells (PBMCs), taken when the disease was refractory, from a patient treated with antithyroid drugs. The sequence derives from a female donor with Graves disease. The V and J genes are TRBV28 and TRBJ1-2; D remains ambiguous. The CDR3 nucleotides are TGTGCCAGCAGTTTTCCAGCAGCGGGCGACTATGGCTACACCTTC. Translated, it gives CASSFPAAGDYGYTF.